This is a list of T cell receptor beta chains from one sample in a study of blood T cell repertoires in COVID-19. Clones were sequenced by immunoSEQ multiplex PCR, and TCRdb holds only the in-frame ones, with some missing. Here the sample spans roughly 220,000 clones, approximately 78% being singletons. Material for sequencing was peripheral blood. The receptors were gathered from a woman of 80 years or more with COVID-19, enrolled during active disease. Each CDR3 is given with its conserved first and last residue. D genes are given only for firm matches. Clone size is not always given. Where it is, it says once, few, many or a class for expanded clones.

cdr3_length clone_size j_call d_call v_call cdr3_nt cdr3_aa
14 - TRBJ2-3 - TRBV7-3 TGTGCCAGCAGCCGAGGACAGTTCTCAGATACGCAGTATTTT CASSRGQFSDTQYF
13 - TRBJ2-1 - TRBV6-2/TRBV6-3 TGTGCCAGCAGTTTGGCAGGGCGCAATGAGCAGTTCTTC CASSLAGRNEQFF
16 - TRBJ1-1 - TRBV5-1 TGCGCCAGCAGCCTTGGGGGGTCGGTCCCGAACACTGAAGCTTTCTTT CASSLGGSVPNTEAFF
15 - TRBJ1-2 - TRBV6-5 TGTGCCAGCAGTCTATTTCCGGGGGGGATCTATGGCTACACCTTC CASSLFPGGIYGYTF
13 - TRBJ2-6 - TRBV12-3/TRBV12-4 TGTGCCAGCAACTTTGACAGGTTCGACGTCCTGACTTTC CASNFDRFDVLTF
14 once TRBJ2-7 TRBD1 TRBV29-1 TGCAGCGTCACACCGGGACAGGGTGGCGCCGAGCAGTACTTC CSVTPGQGGAEQYF
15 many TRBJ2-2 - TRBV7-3 TGTGCCAGCAGCTTAGGCAGGAAGAACACCGGGGAGCTGTTTTTT CASSLGRKNTGELFF
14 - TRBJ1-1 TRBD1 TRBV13 TGTGCCAGCAGCCGATTGGACAGGGACACTGAAGCTTTCTTT CASSRLDRDTEAFF
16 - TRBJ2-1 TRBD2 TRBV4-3 TGCGCCAGCAGCCAAGGACTAGCGGGACACTTGTCTGAGCAGTTCTTC CASSQGLAGHLSEQFF
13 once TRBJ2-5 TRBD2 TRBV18 TGTGCCAGCTCAGCCGGACTAGCGGAGACCCAGTACTTC CASSAGLAETQYF
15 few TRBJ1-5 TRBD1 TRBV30 TGTGCCTGGAGTTCAGGGACAGGGGGGAATCAGCCCCAGCATTTT CAWSSGTGGNQPQHF
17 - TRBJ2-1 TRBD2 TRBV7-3 TGTGCCAGCAGCTTACCGGGACTAGCGGGAGGACTAAATGAGCAGTTCTTC CASSLPGLAGGLNEQFF
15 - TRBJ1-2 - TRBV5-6 TGTGCCAGCAGCTTCCGGACAACAATAGATTCCGGCTACACCTTC CASSFRTTIDSGYTF
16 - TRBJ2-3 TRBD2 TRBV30 TGTGCCTGGACCCCAAAGACTAGCAGTTTTTCAGATACGCAGTATTTT CAWTPKTSSFSDTQYF
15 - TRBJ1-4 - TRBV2 TGTGCCAGCAGGTATTCAGGGGCAACTAATGAAAAACTGTTTTTT CASRYSGATNEKLFF
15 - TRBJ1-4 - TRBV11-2 TGTGCCAGCAGCTTATCTGGCCCGAAGAATGAAAAACTGTTTTTT CASSLSGPKNEKLFF
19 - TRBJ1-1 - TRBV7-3 TGTGCCAGCAGCTTAACTTTTACAGGTGTCATAGGCGCGAACACTGAAGCTTTCTTT CASSLTFTGVIGANTEAFF
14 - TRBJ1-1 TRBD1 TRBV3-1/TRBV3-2 TGTGCCAGCAGCCCGGGGACAGTGAACACTGAAGCTTTCTTT CASSPGTVNTEAFF
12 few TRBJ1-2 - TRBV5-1 TGCGCCAGCAGAGTACTTAACTATGGCTACACCTTC CASRVLNYGYTF
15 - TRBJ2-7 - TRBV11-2 TGTGCCAGCAGCTTTGACAGCCCCAACTTCTACGAGCAGTACTTC CASSFDSPNFYEQYF
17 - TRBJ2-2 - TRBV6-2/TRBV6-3 TGTGCCAGCAGCAAAGTTCCACCTAGTTTTCCCACCGGGGAGCTGTTTTTT CASSKVPPSFPTGELFF
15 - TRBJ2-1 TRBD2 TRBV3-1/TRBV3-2 TGTGCCAGCAGCTCTCTAGCGGGGGGGAGTAATGAGCAGTTCTTC CASSSLAGGSNEQFF
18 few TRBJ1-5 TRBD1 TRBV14 TGTGCCAGCAGCCAAGATAGGTTCCGGGACAGGGGCAATCAGCCCCAGCATTTT CASSQDRFRDRGNQPQHF
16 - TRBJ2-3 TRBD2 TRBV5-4 TGTGCCAGCAGCTCTGGGACTAGCGGATTCACAGATACGCAGTATTTT CASSSGTSGFTDTQYF
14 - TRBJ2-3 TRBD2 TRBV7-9 TGTGCCAGCAGGACCATCGGGGGGGCGGATACGCAGTATTTT CASRTIGGADTQYF
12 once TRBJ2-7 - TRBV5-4 TGTGCCAGCAGCTTGGCCACAGGCGAGCAGTACTTC CASSLATGEQYF
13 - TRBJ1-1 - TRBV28 TGTGCCAGCAAACAGGTCCTTCCCCCCGAAGCTTTCTTT CASKQVLPPEAFF
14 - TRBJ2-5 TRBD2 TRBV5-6 TGTGCCAGCAGCCCCGGGGGGGGAGTGGAGACCCAGTACTTC CASSPGGGVETQYF
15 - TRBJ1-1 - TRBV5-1 TGCGCCAGCAGCTCCGCGGCAGGGATGAACACTGAAGCTTTCTTT CASSSAAGMNTEAFF
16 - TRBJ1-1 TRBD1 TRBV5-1 TGCGCCAGCAGCTTGGGCAGGGGGATTGGAGACACTGAAGCTTTCTTT CASSLGRGIGDTEAFF
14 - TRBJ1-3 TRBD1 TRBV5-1 TGCGCCTCACAGGGGGTCAACTCTGGAAACACCATATATTTT CASQGVNSGNTIYF
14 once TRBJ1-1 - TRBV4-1 TGCGCCAGCAGCCATCCTTTCACAGGCACTGAAGCTTTCTTT CASSHPFTGTEAFF
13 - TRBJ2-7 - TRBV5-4 TGTGCCAGCAGCCCGGACAGCCACTACGAGCAGTACTTC CASSPDSHYEQYF
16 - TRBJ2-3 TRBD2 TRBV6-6 TGTGCCAGCAGTTACACGCGGGAGGCCAGCACAGATACGCAGTATTTT CASSYTREASTDTQYF
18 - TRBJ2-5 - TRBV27 TGTGCCAGCAGAGGAAAAGGGGGACGCGGGGGTTCTTTCGAGACCCAGTACTTC CASRGKGGRGGSFETQYF
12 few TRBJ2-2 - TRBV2 TGTGCCAGCAGCCTCCAGGGTTGGGAGCTGTTTTTT CASSLQGWELFF
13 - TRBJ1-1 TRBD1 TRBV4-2 TGTGCCAGCAGCCTAAGACAGGGAACTGAAGCTTTCTTT CASSLRQGTEAFF
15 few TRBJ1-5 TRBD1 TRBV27 TGTGCCAGCAGGAGGGGGGGCGGGACAGGACAGCCCCAGCATTTT CASRRGGGTGQPQHF
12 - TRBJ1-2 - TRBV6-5 TGTGCCAGCAGAAGTACCGGCTATGGCTACACCTTC CASRSTGYGYTF
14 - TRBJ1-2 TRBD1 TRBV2 TGTGCCAGCAGTGAAGCGGGCAGGGGGGATGGCTACACCTTC CASSEAGRGDGYTF
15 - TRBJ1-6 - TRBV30 TGTGCCTGGAGCCTACAGAGCTCCTATAATTCACCCCTCCACTTT CAWSLQSSYNSPLHF
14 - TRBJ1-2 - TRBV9 TGTGCCAGCAGCCTCAACGGGGATAACTATGGCTACACCTTC CASSLNGDNYGYTF
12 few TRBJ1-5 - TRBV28 TGTGCCTCTAGGCGTAGCAATCAGCCCCAGCATTTT CASRRSNQPQHF
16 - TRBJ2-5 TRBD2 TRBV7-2 TGTGCCAGCAGCCGGACTAGCGGAGCTATCCAAGAGACCCAGTACTTC CASSRTSGAIQETQYF
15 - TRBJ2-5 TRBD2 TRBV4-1 TGCGCCAGCAGCCCCCTAGCGGGAGTTCGAGAGACCCAGTACTTC CASSPLAGVRETQYF